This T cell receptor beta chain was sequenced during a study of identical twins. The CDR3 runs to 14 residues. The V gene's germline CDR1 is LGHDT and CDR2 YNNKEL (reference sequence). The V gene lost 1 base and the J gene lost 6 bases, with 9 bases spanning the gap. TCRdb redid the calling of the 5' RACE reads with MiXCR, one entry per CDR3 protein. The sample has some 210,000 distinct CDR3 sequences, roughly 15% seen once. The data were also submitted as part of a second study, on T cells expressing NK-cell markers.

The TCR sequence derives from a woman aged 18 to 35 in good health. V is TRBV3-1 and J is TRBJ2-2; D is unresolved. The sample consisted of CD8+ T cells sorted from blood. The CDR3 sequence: CASSQGVGPGELFF. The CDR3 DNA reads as TGTGCCAGCAGCCAAGGAGTAGGGCCCGGGGAGCTGTTTTTT. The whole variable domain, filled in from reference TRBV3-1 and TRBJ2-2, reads DTAVSQTPKYLVTQMGNDKSIKCEQNLGHDTMYWYKQDSKKFLKIMFSYNNKELIINETVPNRFSPKSPDKAHLNLHINSLELGDSAVYFCASSQGVGPGELFFGEGSRLTVL.